The 6 T cell receptor beta chains presented below share a single source sample, sequenced in a study of follicular helper T cells after annual influenza vaccination. Assay used: immunoSEQ multiplex PCR; TCRdb lists only in-frame clones, some missing. The sample has 9,300 or so clones; roughly 80% are singletons. The time point was: 2015-2016 season, pre-vaccination. Sequencing was performed on CXCR5+ CD38- circulating T follicular helper cells from blood, taken on the day of influenza vaccination. The subset here: circulating Tfh, non-naive CD4+CXCR5+PD-1+ (ICOS+CD38+ or ICOS-CD38-). The receptors were sampled from an adult who received the influenza vaccine.

The count of this clone is one. This chain links TRBV15 with TRBJ2-3, with TRBD1 as a possible D gene (6 bases). Trimming removed 3 bases at V and 4 bases at J, with 11 bases between. The CDR3 sequence is 14 residues long. In germline, CDR1 is LNHNV, CDR2 YYDKDF (reference sequence). The CDR3 sequence: CATSRGEGADTQYF. CDR3 nucleotides: TGTGCCACCAGCAGGGGAGAGGGGGCAGATACGCAGTATTTT.

This chain connects TRBV10-2 to TRBJ1-5; D ambiguous. The CDR3 is 14 amino acids. The germline V gene encodes CDR1 WSHSY and CDR2 SAAADI. V was pared by 2 bases and J by 5 bases, with 10 bases between. DNA of the CDR3: TGCGCCAGCAGTGAGAGAGGAAGGGATCAGCCCCAGCATTTT. It is translated as CASSERGRDQPQHF.

V gene TRBV28 combines with J gene TRBJ2-5; a possible D gene is TRBD2 (7 bases). The CDR3 sequence is 18 residues long. V lost 7 bases, J lost 2 bases, and 26 bases lay in between. Per the germline V gene, CDR1 is MDHEN and CDR2 is SYDVKM. The CDR3 region has the DNA TGTGCCAGCACAGTTGGGGGGGCCGGAGGGGGTGCTCAAGAGACCCAGTACTTC. As protein: CASTVGGAGGGAQETQYF.

V is TRBV2 and J is TRBJ1-2; perhaps TRBD1 as D (5 bases). Germline CDR1 reads SNHLY; CDR2 reads FYNNEI. V shed 7 bases and J shed 8 bases, with 14 bases lying between them. CDR3 length: 12 amino acids. Here the CDR3 reads CASTTQRGGYTF. CDR3 DNA sequence: TGTGCCAGCACCACCCAGCGGGGGGGCTACACCTTC.

About this clone: One junction end disagrees with the germline gene, perhaps due to a read error. The chain recombines TRBV28 with TRBJ2-7; possibly TRBD2 for D (5 bases). The CDR3 consists of 12 residues. The germline V gene encodes CDR1 MDHEN and CDR2 SYDVKM. CDR3 DNA: TGTGCCAGCAGTGAGGAGAGGGCAGGACGACAATTC. This codes for CASSEERAGRQF.

The V call is TRBV10-2, the J call TRBJ2-2, with 13 bases fitting TRBD2. The germline gives CDR1 WSHSY, CDR2 SAAADI. The CDR3 sequence is 18 residues long. The V and J ends lost 0 bases and 4 bases, in that order; junction bases with no gene match: 5. Written as DNA, the CDR3 is TGCGCCAGCAGTGAGTCGCACTGGACTAGCGGGGGCACCGGGGAGCTGTTTTTT. This sequence encodes CASSESHWTSGGTGELFF.